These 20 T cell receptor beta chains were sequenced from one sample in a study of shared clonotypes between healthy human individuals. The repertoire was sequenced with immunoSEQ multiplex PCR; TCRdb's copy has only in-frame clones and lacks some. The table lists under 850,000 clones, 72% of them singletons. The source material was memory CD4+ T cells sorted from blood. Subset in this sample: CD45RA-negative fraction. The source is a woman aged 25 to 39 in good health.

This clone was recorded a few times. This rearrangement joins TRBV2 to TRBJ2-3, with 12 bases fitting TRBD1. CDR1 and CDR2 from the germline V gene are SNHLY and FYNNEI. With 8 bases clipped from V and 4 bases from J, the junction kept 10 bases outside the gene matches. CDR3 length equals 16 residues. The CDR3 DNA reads TGTGCCAGCGAATTGGGGACAGGGGGCATGGCAGATACGCAGTATTTT. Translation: CASELGTGGMADTQYF.

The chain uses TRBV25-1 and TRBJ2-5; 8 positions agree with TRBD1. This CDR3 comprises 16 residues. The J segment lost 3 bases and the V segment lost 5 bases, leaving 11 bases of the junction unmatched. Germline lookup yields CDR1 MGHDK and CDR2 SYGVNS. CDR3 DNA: TGTGCCAGCAGTCCATCTCCCGGGACAGGAGAAGAGACCCAGTACTTC. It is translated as CASSPSPGTGEETQYF.

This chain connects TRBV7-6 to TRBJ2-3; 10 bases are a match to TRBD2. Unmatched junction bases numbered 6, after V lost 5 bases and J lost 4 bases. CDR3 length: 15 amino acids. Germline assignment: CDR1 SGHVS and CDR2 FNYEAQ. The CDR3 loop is CASSVSSGSPDTQYF. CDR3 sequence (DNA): TGTGCCAGCAGCGTCTCTAGCGGGAGTCCAGATACGCAGTATTTT.

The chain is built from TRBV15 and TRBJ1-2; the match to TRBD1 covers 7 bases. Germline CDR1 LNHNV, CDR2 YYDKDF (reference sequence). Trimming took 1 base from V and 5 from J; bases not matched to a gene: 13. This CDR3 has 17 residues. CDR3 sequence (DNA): TGTGCCACCAGCAGAGGCTGGGGACAGCTGTCCCCTTATGGCTACACCTTC. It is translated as CATSRGWGQLSPYGYTF.

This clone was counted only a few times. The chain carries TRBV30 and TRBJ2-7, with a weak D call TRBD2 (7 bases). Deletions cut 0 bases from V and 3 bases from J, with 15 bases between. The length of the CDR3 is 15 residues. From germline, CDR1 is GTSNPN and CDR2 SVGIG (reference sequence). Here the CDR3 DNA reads TGTGCCTGGAGTGTATCGGCGAGGGGGGGCTACGAGCAGTACTTC. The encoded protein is CAWSVSARGGYEQYF.

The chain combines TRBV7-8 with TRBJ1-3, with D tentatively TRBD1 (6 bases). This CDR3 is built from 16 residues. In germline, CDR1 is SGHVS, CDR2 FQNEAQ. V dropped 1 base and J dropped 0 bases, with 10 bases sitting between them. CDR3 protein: CASSLELTGSGNTIYF. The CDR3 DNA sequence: TGTGCCAGCAGCTTAGAGTTGACAGGCTCTGGAAACACCATATATTTT. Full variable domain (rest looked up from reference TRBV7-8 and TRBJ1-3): GAGVSQSPRYKVAKRGQDVALRCDPISGHVSLFWYQQALGQGPEFLTYFQNEAQLDKSGLPSDRFFAERPEGSVSTLKIQRTQQEDSAVYLCASSLELTGSGNTIYFGEGSWLTVV.

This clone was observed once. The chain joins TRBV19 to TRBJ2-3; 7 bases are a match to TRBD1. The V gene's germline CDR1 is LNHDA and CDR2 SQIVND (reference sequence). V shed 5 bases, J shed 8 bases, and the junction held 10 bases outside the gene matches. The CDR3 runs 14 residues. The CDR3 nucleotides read TGTGCCAGTAGTTGGAGACAGGGATCTGGTACGCAGTATTTT. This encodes CASSWRQGSGTQYF.

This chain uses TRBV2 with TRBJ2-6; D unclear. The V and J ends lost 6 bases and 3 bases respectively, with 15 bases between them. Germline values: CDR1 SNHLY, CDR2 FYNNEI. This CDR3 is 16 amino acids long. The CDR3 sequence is CASRGGVGYGANVLTF. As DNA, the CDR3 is TGTGCCAGCAGAGGTGGGGTAGGCTATGGGGCCAACGTCCTGACTTTC. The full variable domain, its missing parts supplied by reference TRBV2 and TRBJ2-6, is EPEVTQTPSHQVTQMGQEVILRCVPISNHLYFYWYRQILGQKVEFLVSFYNNEISEKSEIFDDQFSVERPDGSNFTLKIRSTKLEDSAMYFCASRGGVGYGANVLTFGAGSRLTVL.

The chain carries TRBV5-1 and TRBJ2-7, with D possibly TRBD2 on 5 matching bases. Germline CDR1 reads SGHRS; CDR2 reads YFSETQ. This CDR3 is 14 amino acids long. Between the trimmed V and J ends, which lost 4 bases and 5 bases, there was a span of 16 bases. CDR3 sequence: CASSLDHPGDEQYF. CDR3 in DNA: TGCGCCAGCAGCCTGGACCACCCCGGGGACGAGCAGTACTTC.

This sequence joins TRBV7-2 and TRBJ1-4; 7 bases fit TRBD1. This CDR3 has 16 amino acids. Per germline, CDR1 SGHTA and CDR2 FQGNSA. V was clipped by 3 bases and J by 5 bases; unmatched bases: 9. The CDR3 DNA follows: TGTGCCAGCAGCTTGGCCGGGTCAGGGGGGAATGAAAAACTGTTTTTT. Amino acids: CASSLAGSGGNEKLFF.

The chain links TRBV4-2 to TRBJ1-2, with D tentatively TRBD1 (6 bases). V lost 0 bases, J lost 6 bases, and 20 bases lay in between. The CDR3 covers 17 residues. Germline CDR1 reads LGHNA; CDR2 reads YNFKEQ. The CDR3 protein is CASSQEGGPGQWNGYTF. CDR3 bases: TGTGCCAGCAGCCAAGAAGGGGGGCCTGGACAATGGAATGGCTACACCTTC.

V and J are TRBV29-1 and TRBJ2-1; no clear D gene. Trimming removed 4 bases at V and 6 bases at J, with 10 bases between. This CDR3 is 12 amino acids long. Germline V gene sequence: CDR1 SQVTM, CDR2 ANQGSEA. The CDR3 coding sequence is TGCAGCGTTGCAGTTACAATCAATGAGCAGTTCTTC. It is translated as CSVAVTINEQFF.

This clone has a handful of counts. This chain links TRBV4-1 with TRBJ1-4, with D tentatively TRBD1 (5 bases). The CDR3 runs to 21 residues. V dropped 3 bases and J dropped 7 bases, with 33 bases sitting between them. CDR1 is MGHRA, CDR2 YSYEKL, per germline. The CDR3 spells CASSQDLDLETAVGKGEKLFF. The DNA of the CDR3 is TGCGCCAGCAGCCAGGATCTAGATCTCGAGACAGCAGTCGGCAAGGGTGAAAAACTGTTTTTT.

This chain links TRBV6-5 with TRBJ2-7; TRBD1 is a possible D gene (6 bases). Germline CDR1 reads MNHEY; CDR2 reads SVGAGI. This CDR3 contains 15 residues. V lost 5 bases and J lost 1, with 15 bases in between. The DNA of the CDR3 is TGTGCCAGCAGTGGGTCCGGGACACTTTCCTACGAGCAGTACTTC. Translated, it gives CASSGSGTLSYEQYF.

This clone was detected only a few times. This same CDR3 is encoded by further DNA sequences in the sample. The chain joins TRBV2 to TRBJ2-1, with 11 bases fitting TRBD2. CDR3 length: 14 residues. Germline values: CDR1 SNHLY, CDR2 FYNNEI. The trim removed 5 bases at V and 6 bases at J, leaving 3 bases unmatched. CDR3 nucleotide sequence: TGTGCCAGCAGTCGACTAGCGGGGATCAATGAGCAGTTCTTC. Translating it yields CASSRLAGINEQFF.

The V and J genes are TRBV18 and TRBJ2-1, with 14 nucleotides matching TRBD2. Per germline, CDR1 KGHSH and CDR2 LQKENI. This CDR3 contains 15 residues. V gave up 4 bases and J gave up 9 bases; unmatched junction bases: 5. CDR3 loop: CASSQGLAGVGEQFF. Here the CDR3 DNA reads TGTGCCAGCTCACAGGGACTAGCGGGAGTAGGTGAGCAGTTCTTC.

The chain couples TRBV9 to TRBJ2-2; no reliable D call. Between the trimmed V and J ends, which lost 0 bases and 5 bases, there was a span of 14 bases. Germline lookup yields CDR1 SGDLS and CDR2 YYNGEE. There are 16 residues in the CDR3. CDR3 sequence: CASSVASVGQTGELFF. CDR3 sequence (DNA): TGTGCCAGCAGCGTAGCGTCCGTCGGGCAGACCGGGGAGCTGTTTTTT.

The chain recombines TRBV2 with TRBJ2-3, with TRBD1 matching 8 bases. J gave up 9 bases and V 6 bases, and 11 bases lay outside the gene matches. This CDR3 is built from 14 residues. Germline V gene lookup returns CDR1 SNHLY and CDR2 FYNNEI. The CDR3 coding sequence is TGTGCCAGCAGCGCGACAGGGGTTCGAGGCACGCAGTATTTT. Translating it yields CASSATGVRGTQYF.

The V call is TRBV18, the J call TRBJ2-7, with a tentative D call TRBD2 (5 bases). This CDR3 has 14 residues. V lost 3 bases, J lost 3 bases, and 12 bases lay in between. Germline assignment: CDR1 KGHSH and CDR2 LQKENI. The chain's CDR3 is CASSPRSGYYEQYF. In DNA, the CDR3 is TGTGCCAGCTCACCTCGCAGCGGATACTACGAGCAGTACTTC.

CDR3 protein: CASSESSSNTGELFF. The CDR3 coding sequence is TGTGCCAGCAGTGAATCCAGCTCGAACACCGGGGAGCTGTTTTTT. This chain uses TRBV6-4 with TRBJ2-2; D is unclear. Trimming shortened V by 3 bases and J by 0 bases, and 8 bases separated the two germline ends. Germline V gene sequence: CDR1 MRHNA, CDR2 SNTAGT. The CDR3 loop spans 15 amino acids.